Sequencing of this T cell receptor (beta chain) was carried out in a study of blood T cells in healthy people across ages. Study in general: Per two T cells, template switching captured roughly one barcoded beta molecule.

Each donor's blood draw was approximately 10 milliliters of peripheral blood. Primers used in a second PCR of about 7 to 12 cycles were a sample-barcoded 5' primer and a J-beta primer mix. Carrying 12 random nucleotides, a template-switch adaptor labeled each individual cDNA molecule. One entry per CDR3 protein, called by TCRdb with MiXCR from the 5' RACE reads. This table has 1.5 million or so distinct CDR3 sequences, 42% appearing once. Study-wide results and caveats: Compared with aged donors, long-lived donors showed fewer expanded clones, suggesting selection.

The V and J ends lost 0 bases and 2 bases respectively, with 16 bases between them. The CDR3 runs to 17 residues. A note on this clonotype: What it binds is unknown.

This chain connects TRBV12-3 or TRBV12-4 to TRBJ1-2, with D hard to call. What was sequenced was blood. The sequence was collected from a woman aged 18 to 35 in good health. CDR3 sequence: CASSLAPRGVGNYGYTF. The CDR3 DNA sequence: TGTGCCAGCAGTTTAGCCCCCCGCGGGGTTGGGAACTATGGCTACACCTTC.